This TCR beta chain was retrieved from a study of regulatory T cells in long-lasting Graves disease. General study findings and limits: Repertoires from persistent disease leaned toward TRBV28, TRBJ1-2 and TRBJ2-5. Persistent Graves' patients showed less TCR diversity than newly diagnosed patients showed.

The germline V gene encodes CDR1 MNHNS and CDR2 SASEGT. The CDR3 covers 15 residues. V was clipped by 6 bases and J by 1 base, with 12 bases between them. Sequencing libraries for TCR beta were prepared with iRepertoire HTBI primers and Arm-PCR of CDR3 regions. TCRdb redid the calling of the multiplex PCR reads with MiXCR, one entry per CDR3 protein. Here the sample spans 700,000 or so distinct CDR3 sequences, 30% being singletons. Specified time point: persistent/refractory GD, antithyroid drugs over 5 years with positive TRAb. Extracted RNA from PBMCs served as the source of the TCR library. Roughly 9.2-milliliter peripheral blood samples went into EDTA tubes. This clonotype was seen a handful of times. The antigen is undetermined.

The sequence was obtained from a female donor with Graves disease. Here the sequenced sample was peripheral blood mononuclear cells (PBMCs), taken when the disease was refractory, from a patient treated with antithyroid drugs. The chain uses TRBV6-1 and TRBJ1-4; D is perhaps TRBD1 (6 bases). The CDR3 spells CASSSTGITNEKLFF. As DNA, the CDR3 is TGTGCCAGCAGCTCAACAGGGATAACTAATGAAAAACTGTTTTTT.